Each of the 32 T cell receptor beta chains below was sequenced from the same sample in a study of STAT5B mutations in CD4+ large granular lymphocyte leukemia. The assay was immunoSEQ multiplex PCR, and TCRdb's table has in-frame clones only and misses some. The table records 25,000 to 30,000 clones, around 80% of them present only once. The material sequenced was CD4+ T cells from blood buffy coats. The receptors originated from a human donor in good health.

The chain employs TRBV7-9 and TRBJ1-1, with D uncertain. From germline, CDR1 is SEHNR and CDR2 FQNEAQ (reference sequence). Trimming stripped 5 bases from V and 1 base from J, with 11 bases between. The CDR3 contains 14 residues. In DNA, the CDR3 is TGTGCCAGCAGCCTTACCGGGGAGAACACTGAAGCTTTCTTT. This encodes CASSLTGENTEAFF.

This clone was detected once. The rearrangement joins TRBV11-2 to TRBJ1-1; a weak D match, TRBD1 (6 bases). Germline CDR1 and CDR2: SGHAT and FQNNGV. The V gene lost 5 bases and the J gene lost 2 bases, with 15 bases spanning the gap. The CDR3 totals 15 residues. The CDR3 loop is CASSRLTGSNTEAFF. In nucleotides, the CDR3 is TGTGCCAGCAGCCGCCTGACAGGCTCAAACACTGAAGCTTTCTTT. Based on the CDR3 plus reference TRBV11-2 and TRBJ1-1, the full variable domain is EAGVAQSPRYKIIEKRQSVAFWCNPISGHATLYWYQQILGQGPKLLIQFQNNGVVDDSQLPKDRFSAERLKGVDSTLKIQPAKLEDSAVYLCASSRLTGSNTEAFFGQGTRLTVV.

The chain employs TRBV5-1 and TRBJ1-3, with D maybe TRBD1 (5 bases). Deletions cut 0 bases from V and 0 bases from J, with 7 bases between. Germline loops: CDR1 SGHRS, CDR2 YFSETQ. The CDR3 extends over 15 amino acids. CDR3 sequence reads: CASSLGDGSGNTIYF. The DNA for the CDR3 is TGCGCCAGCAGCTTGGGGGACGGCTCTGGAAACACCATATATTTT.

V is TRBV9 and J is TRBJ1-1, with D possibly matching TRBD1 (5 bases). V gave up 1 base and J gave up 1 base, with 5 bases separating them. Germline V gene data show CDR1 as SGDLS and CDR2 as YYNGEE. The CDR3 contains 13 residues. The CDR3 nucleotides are TGTGCCAGCAGCGTAACAGGGAACACTGAAGCTTTCTTT. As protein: CASSVTGNTEAFF. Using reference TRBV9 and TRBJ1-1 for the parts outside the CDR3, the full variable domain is DSGVTQTPKHLITATGQRVTLRCSPRSGDLSVYWYQQSLDQGLQFLIQYYNGEERAKGNILERFSAQQFPDLHSELNLSSLELGDSALYFCASSVTGNTEAFFGQGTRLTVV.

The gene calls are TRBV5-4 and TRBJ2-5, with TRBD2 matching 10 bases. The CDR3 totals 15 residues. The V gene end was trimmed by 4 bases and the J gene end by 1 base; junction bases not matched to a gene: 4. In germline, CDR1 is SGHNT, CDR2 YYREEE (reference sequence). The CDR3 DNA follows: TGTGCCAGCAGCCCGACTAGCGGGCGCCAAGAGACCCAGTACTTC. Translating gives CASSPTSGRQETQYF.

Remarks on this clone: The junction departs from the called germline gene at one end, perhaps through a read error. CDR3 protein: CASGLSGWAGLGTGELFF. CDR3 nucleotide sequence: TGTGCCAGCGGCTTATCGGGGTGGGCAGGCTTGGGCACCGGGGAGCTGTTTTTT. J is TRBJ2-2 and V is TRBV11-3, with a tentative D call TRBD2 (5 bases). Germline CDR1 SGHNT, CDR2 YENEEA. This CDR3 comprises 18 residues.

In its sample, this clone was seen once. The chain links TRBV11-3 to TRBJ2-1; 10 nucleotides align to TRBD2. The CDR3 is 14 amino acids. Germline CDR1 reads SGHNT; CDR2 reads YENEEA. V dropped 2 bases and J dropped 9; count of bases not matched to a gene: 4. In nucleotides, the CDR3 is TGTGCCAGCAGCTTACTAGCGGGAGTGGGTGAGCAGTTCTTC. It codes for CASSLLAGVGEQFF.

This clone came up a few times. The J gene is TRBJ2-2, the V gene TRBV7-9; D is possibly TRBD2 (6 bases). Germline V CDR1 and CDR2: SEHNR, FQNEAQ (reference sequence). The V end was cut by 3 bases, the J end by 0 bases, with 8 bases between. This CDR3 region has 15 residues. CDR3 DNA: TGTGCCAGCAGCTTGGGCGGGACGAACACCGGGGAGCTGTTTTTT. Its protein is CASSLGGTNTGELFF.

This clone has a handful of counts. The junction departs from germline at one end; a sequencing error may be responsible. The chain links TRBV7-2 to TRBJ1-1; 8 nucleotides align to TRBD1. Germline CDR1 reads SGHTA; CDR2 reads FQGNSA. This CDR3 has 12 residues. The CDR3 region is CASSLGTGPAFF. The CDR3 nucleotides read TGTGCCAGCAGTTTAGGGACAGGACCAGCTTTCTTT.

DNA for the CDR3: TGTGCCAGCAGCTTGACAGGGACTGGGACTGAAGCTTTCTTT. This codes for CASSLTGTGTEAFF. V and J are TRBV7-3 and TRBJ1-1, with 7 bases lining up with TRBD1. With 3 bases clipped from V and 5 bases from J, the junction kept 6 bases outside the gene matches. CDR3 length equals 14 residues. Germline loops: CDR1 SGHTA, CDR2 FQGTGA.

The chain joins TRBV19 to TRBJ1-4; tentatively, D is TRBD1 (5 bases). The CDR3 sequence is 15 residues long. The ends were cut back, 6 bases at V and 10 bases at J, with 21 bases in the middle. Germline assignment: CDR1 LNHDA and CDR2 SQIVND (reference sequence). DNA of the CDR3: TGTGCCAGTAGCTCGGCGGGGGGGTATATTGGAAAACTGTTTTTT. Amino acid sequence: CASSSAGGYIGKLFF.

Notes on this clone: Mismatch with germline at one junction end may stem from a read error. In DNA, the CDR3 is TGTGCCACCCTCCTGGGGGCAGCCCAGCTCCAGCATTTT. Translation: CATLLGAAQLQHF. This chain connects TRBV6-1 to TRBJ1-5; D is perhaps TRBD1 (6 bases). CDR1 is MNHNS and CDR2 is SASEGT in the germline V gene. The CDR3 spans 13 residues.

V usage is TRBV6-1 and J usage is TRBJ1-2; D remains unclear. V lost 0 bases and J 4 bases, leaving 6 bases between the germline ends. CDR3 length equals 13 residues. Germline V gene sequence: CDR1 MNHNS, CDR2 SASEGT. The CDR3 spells CASSEAPSYGYTF. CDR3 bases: TGTGCCAGCAGTGAAGCGCCAAGCTATGGCTACACCTTC.

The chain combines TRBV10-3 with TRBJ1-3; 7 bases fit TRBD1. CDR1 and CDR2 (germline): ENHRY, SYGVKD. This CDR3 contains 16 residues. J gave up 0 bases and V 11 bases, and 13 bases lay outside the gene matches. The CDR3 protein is CAAREGTALSGNTIYF. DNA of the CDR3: TGTGCCGCGAGGGAAGGGACAGCCCTCTCTGGAAACACCATATATTTT.

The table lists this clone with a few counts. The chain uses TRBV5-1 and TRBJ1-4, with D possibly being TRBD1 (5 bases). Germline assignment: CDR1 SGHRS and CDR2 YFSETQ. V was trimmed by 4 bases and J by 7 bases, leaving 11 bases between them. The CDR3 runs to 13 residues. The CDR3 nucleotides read TGCGCCAGCAGCGAGGACAACTCTGAAAAACTGTTTTTT. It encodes CASSEDNSEKLFF.

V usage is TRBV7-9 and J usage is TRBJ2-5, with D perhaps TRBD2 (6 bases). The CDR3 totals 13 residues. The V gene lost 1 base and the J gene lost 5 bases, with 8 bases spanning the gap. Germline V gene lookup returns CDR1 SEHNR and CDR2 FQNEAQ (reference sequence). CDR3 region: CASSLGAGETQYF. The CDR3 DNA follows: TGTGCCAGCAGCTTAGGGGCGGGGGAGACCCAGTACTTC.

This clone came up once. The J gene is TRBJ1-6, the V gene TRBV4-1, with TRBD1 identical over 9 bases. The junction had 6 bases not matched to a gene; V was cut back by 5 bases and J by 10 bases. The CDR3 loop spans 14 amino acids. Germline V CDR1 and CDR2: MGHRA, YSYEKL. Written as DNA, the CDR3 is TGCGCCAGCAGCTATCGACAGGGGGAATCACCCCTCCACTTT. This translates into CASSYRQGESPLHF.

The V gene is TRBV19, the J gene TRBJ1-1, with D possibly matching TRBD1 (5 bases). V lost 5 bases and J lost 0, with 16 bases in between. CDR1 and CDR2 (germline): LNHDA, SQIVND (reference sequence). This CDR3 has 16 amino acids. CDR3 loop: CASSPSERGLNTEAFF. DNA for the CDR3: TGTGCCAGTAGTCCATCCGAGCGGGGCCTGAACACTGAAGCTTTCTTT.

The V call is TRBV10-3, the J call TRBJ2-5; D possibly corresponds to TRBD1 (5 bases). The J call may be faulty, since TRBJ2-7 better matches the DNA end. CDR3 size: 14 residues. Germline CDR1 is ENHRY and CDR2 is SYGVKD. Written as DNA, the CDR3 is TGTGCCATCAGTGAGTCAGAACAGGTATACGAGCAGTACTTC. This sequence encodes CAISESEQVYEQYF.

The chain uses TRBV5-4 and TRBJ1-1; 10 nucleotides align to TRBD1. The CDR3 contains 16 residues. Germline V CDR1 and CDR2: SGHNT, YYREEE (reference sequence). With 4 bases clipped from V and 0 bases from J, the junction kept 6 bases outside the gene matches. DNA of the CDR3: TGTGCCAGCAGCCTCGGGACAGGGGCCCTGAACACTGAAGCTTTCTTT. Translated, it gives CASSLGTGALNTEAFF.

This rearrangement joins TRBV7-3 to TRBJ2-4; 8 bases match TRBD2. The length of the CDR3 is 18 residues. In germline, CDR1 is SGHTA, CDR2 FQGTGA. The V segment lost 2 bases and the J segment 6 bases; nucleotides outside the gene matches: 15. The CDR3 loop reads CASSLGARETGGANIQYF. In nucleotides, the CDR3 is TGTGCCAGCAGCTTAGGGGCTAGGGAGACCGGGGGGGCAAACATTCAGTACTTC.

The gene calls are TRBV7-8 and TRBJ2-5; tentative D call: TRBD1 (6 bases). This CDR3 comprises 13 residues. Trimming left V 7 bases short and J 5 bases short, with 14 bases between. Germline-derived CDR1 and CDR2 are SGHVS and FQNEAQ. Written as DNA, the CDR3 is TGTGCCAGCACTCCGGGCCAGGGGGAGACCCAGTACTTC. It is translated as CASTPGQGETQYF.

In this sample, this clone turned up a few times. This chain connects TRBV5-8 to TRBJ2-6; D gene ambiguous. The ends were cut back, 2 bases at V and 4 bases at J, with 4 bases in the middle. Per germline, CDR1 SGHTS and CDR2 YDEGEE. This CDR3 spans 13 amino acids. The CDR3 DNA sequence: TGTGCCAGCAGCTTAAGAGGGGCCAACGTCCTGACTTTC. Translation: CASSLRGANVLTF.

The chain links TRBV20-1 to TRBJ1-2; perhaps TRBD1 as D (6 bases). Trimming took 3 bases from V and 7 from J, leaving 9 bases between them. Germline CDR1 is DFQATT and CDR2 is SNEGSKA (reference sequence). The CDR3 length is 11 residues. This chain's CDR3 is CSASGGVGYTF. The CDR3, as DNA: TGCAGTGCTAGTGGGGGCGTTGGCTACACCTTC.

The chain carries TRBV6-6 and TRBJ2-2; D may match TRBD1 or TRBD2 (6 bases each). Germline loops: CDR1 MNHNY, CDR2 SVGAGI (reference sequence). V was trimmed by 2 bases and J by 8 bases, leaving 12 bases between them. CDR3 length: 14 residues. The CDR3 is CASSYERGAGELFF. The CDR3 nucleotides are TGTGCCAGCAGTTACGAAAGGGGGGCGGGGGAGCTGTTTTTT.

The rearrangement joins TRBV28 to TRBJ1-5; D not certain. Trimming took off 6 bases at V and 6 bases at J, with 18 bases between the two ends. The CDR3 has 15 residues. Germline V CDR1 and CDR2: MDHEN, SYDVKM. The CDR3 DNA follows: TGTGCCAGCAGCCAAGGACGAATGGGGATTCAGCCCCAGCATTTT. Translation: CASSQGRMGIQPQHF.

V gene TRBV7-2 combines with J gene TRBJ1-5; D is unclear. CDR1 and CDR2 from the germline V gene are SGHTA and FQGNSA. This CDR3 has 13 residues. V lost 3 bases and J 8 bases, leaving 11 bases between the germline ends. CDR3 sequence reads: CASSFSEREPQHF. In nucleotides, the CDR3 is TGTGCCAGCAGCTTCTCGGAGAGGGAGCCCCAGCATTTT. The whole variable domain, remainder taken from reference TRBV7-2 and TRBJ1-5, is GAGVSQSPSNKVTEKGKDVELRCDPISGHTALYWYRQSLGQGLEFLIYFQGNSAPDKSGLPSDRFSAERTGGSVSTLTIQRTQQEDSAVYLCASSFSEREPQHFGDGTRLSIL.

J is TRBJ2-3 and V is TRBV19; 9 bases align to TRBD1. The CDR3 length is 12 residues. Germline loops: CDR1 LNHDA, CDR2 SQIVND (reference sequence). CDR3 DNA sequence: TGTGCGACAGGGGGGATGGGGGATACGCAGTATTTT. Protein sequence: CATGGMGDTQYF.

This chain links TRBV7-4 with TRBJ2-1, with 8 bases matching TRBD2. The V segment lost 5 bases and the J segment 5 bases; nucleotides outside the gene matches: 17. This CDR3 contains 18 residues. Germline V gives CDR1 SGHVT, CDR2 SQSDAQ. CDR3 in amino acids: CASSPTTGGAGVDNEQFF. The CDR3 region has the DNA TGTGCCAGCAGCCCTACGACTGGGGGAGCGGGAGTCGACAATGAGCAGTTCTTC.

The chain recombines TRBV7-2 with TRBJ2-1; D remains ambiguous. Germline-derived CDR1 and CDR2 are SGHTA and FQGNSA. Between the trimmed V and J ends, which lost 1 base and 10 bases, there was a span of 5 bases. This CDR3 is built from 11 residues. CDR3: CASSLVDEQFF. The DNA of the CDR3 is TGTGCCAGCAGCTTAGTCGACGAGCAGTTCTTC.

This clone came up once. The CDR3 DNA follows: TGTGCCAGCAGTGACCGACAGGGGTATAATCAGCCCCAGCATTTT. Its translation: CASSDRQGYNQPQHF. This chain joins TRBV6-1 and TRBJ1-5, with TRBD1 matching 8 bases. V dropped 3 bases and J dropped 4; count of bases not matched to a gene: 5. The CDR3 runs to 15 residues. CDR1 MNHNS and CDR2 SASEGT come from the germline V gene.

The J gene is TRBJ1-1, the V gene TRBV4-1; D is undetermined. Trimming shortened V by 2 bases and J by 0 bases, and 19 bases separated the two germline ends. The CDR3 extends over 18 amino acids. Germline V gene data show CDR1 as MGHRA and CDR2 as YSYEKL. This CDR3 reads CASSQPPRQLIMNTEAFF. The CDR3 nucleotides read TGCGCCAGCAGCCAACCCCCCCGTCAGTTAATTATGAACACTGAAGCTTTCTTT.